Each of the 25 T cell receptor beta chains below was sequenced from the same sample in a study of blood T cell repertoires in COVID-19. Measured with immunoSEQ multiplex PCR; TCRdb has only the in-frame clones, and not every one. The table lists approximately 90,000 clones, 70% to 90% of them singletons. Sequencing input: peripheral blood. All receptors come from a man in his sixties with acute or convalescent COVID-19.

This sequence joins TRBV10-3 and TRBJ2-7, with 8 bases aligning to TRBD1. V lost 4 bases, J lost 2 bases, and 4 bases stayed unmatched. This CDR3 comprises 14 residues. Germline CDR1 and CDR2: ENHRY and SYGVKD. DNA of the CDR3: TGTGCCATCAGTGCCGGACAGGGTCCCTACGAGCAGTACTTC. Translation gives CAISAGQGPYEQYF.

In DNA, the CDR3 is TGTGCCAGCAGCTCAGGGGACAATGAGCAGTTCTTC. Protein sequence: CASSSGDNEQFF. The chain has TRBV11-3 and TRBJ2-1; tentative D call: TRBD1 (6 bases). V lost 4 bases, J lost 5 bases, and 6 bases lay in between. Germline assignment: CDR1 SGHNT and CDR2 YENEEA. The CDR3 length is 12 residues.

The chain links TRBV19 to TRBJ1-1, with D uncertain. This CDR3 contains 13 residues. Germline CDR1 is LNHDA and CDR2 is SQIVND (reference sequence). Trimming left V 3 bases short and J 2 bases short, with 7 bases between. The CDR3 protein is CASSINSNTEAFF. The DNA for the CDR3 is TGTGCCAGTAGTATCAACAGCAACACTGAAGCTTTCTTT.

The rearrangement uses TRBV2 and TRBJ2-7; 7 positions match TRBD2. Germline values: CDR1 SNHLY, CDR2 FYNNEI. The CDR3 has 14 residues. The V and J ends lost 4 bases and 3 bases, in that order; junction bases with no gene match: 6. The CDR3 is CASSAGLGLYEQYF. DNA of the CDR3: TGTGCCAGCAGTGCTGGACTAGGCCTCTACGAGCAGTACTTC. The full variable domain, completed using reference TRBV2 and TRBJ2-7, is EPEVTQTPSHQVTQMGQEVILRCVPISNHLYFYWYRQILGQKVEFLVSFYNNEISEKSEIFDDQFSVERPDGSNFTLKIRSTKLEDSAMYFCASSAGLGLYEQYFGPGTRLTVT.

This rearrangement joins TRBV29-1 to TRBJ2-5; maybe TRBD1 (7 bases). In germline, CDR1 is SQVTM, CDR2 ANQGSEA. This CDR3 is 15 amino acids long. V was pared by 3 bases and J by 4 bases, with 18 bases between. CDR3 loop: CSVEKGGAGGETQYF. DNA of the CDR3: TGCAGCGTTGAGAAAGGAGGGGCAGGGGGAGAGACCCAGTACTTC.

This chain links TRBV29-1 with TRBJ1-3, with unresolved D. There are 13 residues in the CDR3. The V end lost 4 bases, the J end lost 0 bases, and 7 bases lay between the germline ends. The germline CDR1 and CDR2 sequences are SQVTM and ANQGSEA. The CDR3 DNA sequence: TGCAGCGTTGGTCAGGCCTCTGGAAACACCATATATTTT. Its translation: CSVGQASGNTIYF.

The rearrangement uses TRBV19 and TRBJ2-7; 7 bases are a match to TRBD2. Germline CDR1 and CDR2: LNHDA and SQIVND (reference sequence). This CDR3 is built from 14 residues. Trimming at V came to 6 bases and at J to 1 base, leaving 6 bases not matched to a gene. CDR3 in DNA: TGTGCCAGTAGACGGGTAGCGGGTTCCTACGAGCAGTACTTC. Its translation: CASRRVAGSYEQYF.

The chain carries TRBV3-1 (or the pseudogene TRBV3-2) and TRBJ2-5; weak D call: TRBD2 (6 bases). With 0 bases removed from V and 5 bases from J, the gap between germline ends came to 13 bases. The CDR3 totals 15 residues. From germline, CDR1 is LGHDT and CDR2 YNNKEL (reference sequence). For the CDR3, the DNA is TGTGCCAGCAGCCAAGAGAGACGGGAGTGGGAGACCCAGTACTTC. This codes for CASSQERREWETQYF.

This clone has just one count. The V call is TRBV9, the J call TRBJ2-7, with D possibly TRBD1 on 6 matching bases. V was clipped by 4 bases and J by 4 bases, with 18 bases between them. CDR1 SGDLS and CDR2 YYNGEE come from the germline V gene. The CDR3 extends over 15 amino acids. The CDR3 is CASSPPEDSPYEQYF. Written as DNA, the CDR3 is TGTGCCAGCAGCCCACCAGAGGACAGTCCTTACGAGCAGTACTTC.

The count of this clone is one. The chain is built from TRBV5-5 and TRBJ1-2; D is undetermined. Trimming pared 2 bases from V and 3 bases from J, leaving 14 bases between. The length of the CDR3 is 15 residues. Per the germline V gene, CDR1 is SGHKS and CDR2 is YYEKEE (reference sequence). The CDR3 sequence: CASSFHLWPDYGYTF. CDR3 DNA: TGTGCCAGCAGCTTTCATTTGTGGCCCGACTATGGCTACACCTTC. Supplemented by reference TRBV5-5 and TRBJ1-2, the full variable domain reads DAGVTQSPTHLIKTRGQQVTLRCSPISGHKSVSWYQQVLGQGPQFIFQYYEKEERGRGNFPDRFSARQFPNYSSELNVNALLLGDSALYLCASSFHLWPDYGYTFGSGTRLTVV.

The chain carries TRBV11-3 and TRBJ2-1; D might be TRBD2 (6 bases). The V end was cut by 4 bases, the J end by 6 bases, with 16 bases between. Germline assignment: CDR1 SGHNT and CDR2 YENEEA. CDR3 length equals 15 residues. Here the CDR3 DNA reads TGTGCCAGCAGCTCCCGACCCTCCGGGGGCAATGAGCAGTTCTTC. The encoded protein is CASSSRPSGGNEQFF.

The V and J genes are TRBV6-5 and TRBJ1-2; D unclear. The CDR3 runs 15 residues. V gave up 8 bases and J gave up 4 bases, with 20 bases separating them. Germline V CDR1 and CDR2: MNHEY, SVGAGI. The CDR3 DNA reads TGTGCCAGCCAACGTATGGGAGTTAAGGGCTATGGCTACACCTTC. Translating gives CASQRMGVKGYGYTF.

The chain couples TRBV9 to TRBJ2-3; TRBD2 matches 7 bases. There are 16 residues in the CDR3. Germline CDR1 and CDR2: SGDLS and YYNGEE. Losses at the gene ends were 0 bases for V and 1 base for J; bases not matched to a gene: 5. The CDR3 DNA is TGTGCCAGCAGCGTAGGTGGCGGGGGTCGCACAGATACGCAGTATTTT. Amino acid sequence: CASSVGGGGRTDTQYF.

The gene calls are TRBV2 and TRBJ1-3, with TRBD1 matching 9 bases. The ends lost 6 bases at V and 4 bases at J; junction bases unmatched: 10. Germline values: CDR1 SNHLY, CDR2 FYNNEI. This CDR3 is built from 16 residues. The CDR3 reads CASSVQGASIGNTIYF. The CDR3 DNA follows: TGTGCCAGCAGCGTACAGGGGGCATCGATCGGAAACACCATATATTTT.

The chain is built from TRBV19 and TRBJ2-1, with 7 nucleotides matching TRBD1. Germline CDR1 and CDR2: LNHDA and SQIVND (reference sequence). The CDR3 extends over 15 amino acids. Trimming cost V 6 bases and J 2 bases; bases outside gene matches: 7. The CDR3 reads CASRRPGQPYNEQFF. DNA for the CDR3: TGTGCCAGTAGGCGCCCGGGACAGCCCTACAATGAGCAGTTCTTC.

Turning to this clone: Other DNA sequences from this sample encode an identical CDR3 as well. In DNA form, the CDR3 reads TGTGCCAGCAGCTTGGACAGCTATAGCAATCAGCCCCAGCATTTT. Residues: CASSLDSYSNQPQHF. The rearrangement uses TRBV5-5 and TRBJ1-5, with D unresolved. Germline CDR1 is SGHKS and CDR2 is YYEKEE (reference sequence). This CDR3 contains 15 residues. V gave up 0 bases and J gave up 0 bases, with 7 bases separating them.

This chain's CDR3 is CASSQGLAGTYEQYF. CDR3 nucleotide sequence: TGCGCCAGCAGCCAGGGACTAGCGGGAACCTACGAGCAGTACTTC. The V call is TRBV5-1, the J call TRBJ2-7; 13 bases agree with TRBD2. The CDR3 spans 15 residues. The trim removed 4 bases at V and 2 bases at J, leaving 3 bases unmatched. The germline V gene has CDR1 SGHRS and CDR2 YFSETQ.

The genes are TRBV11-2 and TRBJ1-5; TRBD1 might be the D (5 bases). The V end lost 1 base, the J end lost 3 bases, and 13 bases lay between the germline ends. CDR3 size: 16 residues. Germline CDR1 and CDR2: SGHAT and FQNNGV. The CDR3 sequence: CASSLAGREVNQPQHF. The CDR3, as DNA: TGTGCCAGCAGCTTAGCCGGCAGGGAAGTCAATCAGCCCCAGCATTTT.

CDR3 residues: CASSEGQGRNQPQHF. The CDR3 nucleotides read TGCGCCAGCTCGGAAGGACAGGGACGTAATCAGCCCCAGCATTTT. V and J are TRBV10-2 and TRBJ1-5; TRBD1 matches 8 bases. CDR3 size: 15 residues. From germline, CDR1 is WSHSY and CDR2 SAAADI. J lost 4 bases, V lost 8 bases, and 10 bases had no gene match.

The chain couples TRBV6-6 to TRBJ2-7; TRBD2 aligns across 11 bases. This CDR3 is 13 amino acids long. The junction had 0 bases not matched to a gene; V was cut back by 6 bases and J by 2 bases. Germline V lookup: CDR1 MNHNY, CDR2 SVGAGI (reference sequence). The DNA of the CDR3 is TGTGCCAGCAGGACTAGCGGGGCCTACGAGCAGTACTTC. Its translation is CASRTSGAYEQYF.

The V gene is TRBV6-5, the J gene TRBJ1-5, with 12 bases identical to TRBD1. Trimming at V came to 7 bases and at J to 5 bases, leaving 6 bases not matched to a gene. The CDR3 length is 15 residues. Germline values: CDR1 MNHEY, CDR2 SVGAGI. CDR3 region: CASKKGQGAYQPQHF. As DNA, the CDR3 is TGTGCCAGCAAAAAGGGACAGGGGGCATATCAGCCCCAGCATTTT.

This clone was observed a handful of times. Additional DNA sequences in this sample encode the identical CDR3. V and J are TRBV5-1 and TRBJ2-7, with 7 bases aligning to TRBD1. Germline V gene data show CDR1 as SGHRS and CDR2 as YFSETQ. This CDR3 spans 13 amino acids. The V segment lost 4 bases and the J segment 3 bases; nucleotides outside the gene matches: 4. In DNA form, the CDR3 reads TGCGCCAGCAGCCTTGGACAGGACTACGAGCAGTACTTC. Translating gives CASSLGQDYEQYF. The whole variable domain, remainder taken from reference TRBV5-1 and TRBJ2-7, is KAGVTQTPRYLIKTRGQQVTLSCSPISGHRSVSWYQQTPGQGLQFLFEYFSETQRNKGNFPGRFSGRQFSNSRSEMNVSTLELGDSALYLCASSLGQDYEQYFGPGTRLTVT.

Comments on this clone: At the DNA level, this CDR3 is encoded by other sequences in the same sample as well. The rearrangement uses TRBV27 and TRBJ1-1; TRBD1 might be the D (5 bases). The V end lost 2 bases, the J end lost 1 base, and 8 bases lay between the germline ends. Germline V CDR1 and CDR2: MNHEY, SMNVEV (reference sequence). The CDR3 is 14 residues long. This CDR3 is CASSLVGGNTEAFF. The CDR3 nucleotides are TGTGCCAGCAGTTTAGTGGGGGGGAACACTGAAGCTTTCTTT.

The chain combines TRBV6-5 with TRBJ2-1; D perhaps matches TRBD2 (6 bases). The CDR3 spans 15 residues. Germline CDR1 is MNHEY and CDR2 is SVGAGI. V shed 2 bases and J shed 4 bases, with 12 bases lying between them. CDR3 nucleotides: TGTGCCAGCAGTTACGGTAGCGGAACTTACAATGAGCAGTTCTTC. This gives the protein CASSYGSGTYNEQFF.

V is TRBV15 and J is TRBJ1-1; TRBD1 is a possible D gene (5 bases). V was pared by 3 bases and J by 5 bases, with 13 bases between. Germline V gene data show CDR1 as LNHNV and CDR2 as YYDKDF (reference sequence). CDR3 length equals 14 residues. This chain's CDR3 is CATSRGGLGTEAFF. For the CDR3, the DNA is TGTGCCACCAGCAGGGGGGGATTAGGAACTGAAGCTTTCTTT.